These T cell receptor beta chains were read from a single sample in a study of cytomegalovirus exposure and HLA in healthy donors. Method: immunoSEQ multiplex PCR; TCRdb's copy keeps in-frame clones and lacks some. The record lists about 64,000 clones, of which the ten most abundant hold around 3.6%. The sequencing sample was made of PBMCs. Receptors originate from a young woman in good health and CMV-seronegative. The CDR3 runs from the conserved cysteine through the conserved F or W. D genes are given only for firm matches.

V: TRBV11-3
J: TRBJ2-7
D: NA
length: 13
CDR3: CASTALETDEQYF
DNA: TGTGCCAGCACCGCCTTAGAGACAGACGAGCAGTACTTC

V: TRBV5-8
J: TRBJ1-5
D: NA
length: 14
CDR3: CASSLVAGEKPQHF
DNA: TGTGCCAGCAGCTTGGTGGCAGGCGAGAAGCCCCAGCATTTT

V: TRBV27
J: TRBJ2-7
D: TRBD1
length: 14
CDR3: CASKPGQTSYEQYF
DNA: TGTGCCAGTAAACCGGGACAGACAAGTTACGAGCAGTACTTC

V: TRBV7-3
J: TRBJ2-5
D: TRBD1
length: 14
CDR3: CASSRTGGVETQYF
DNA: TGTGCCAGCAGTCGGACAGGGGGTGTAGAGACCCAGTACTTC

V: TRBV9
J: TRBJ1-5
D: TRBD1
length: 15
CDR3: CASSETGGLSQPQHF
DNA: TGTGCCAGCAGCGAGACAGGGGGCCTGTCCCAGCCCCAGCATTTT

V: TRBV5-1
J: TRBJ1-6
D: TRBD1
length: 14
CDR3: CASSMGQVDSPLHF
DNA: TGCGCCAGCAGCATGGGACAGGTCGACTCACCCCTCCACTTT

V: TRBV5-6
J: TRBJ2-5
D: NA
length: 16
CDR3: CASSLLQLTVQETQYF
DNA: TGTGCCAGCAGCTTGCTCCAGTTGACAGTCCAAGAGACCCAGTACTTC

V: TRBV30
J: TRBJ1-2
D: NA
length: 15
CDR3: CAWSARWRAASGYTF
DNA: TGTGCCTGGAGCGCTCGATGGAGGGCCGCCAGTGGCTACACCTTC

V: TRBV7-7
J: TRBJ1-2
D: TRBD1
length: 14
CDR3: CASSPQGAINGYTF
DNA: TGTGCTAGCAGTCCACAGGGGGCTATAAACGGCTACACCTTC

V: TRBV5-6
J: TRBJ2-5
D: NA
length: 15
CDR3: CASSPVGGPGETQYF
DNA: TGTGCCAGCAGCCCGGTGGGGGGGCCAGGGGAGACCCAGTACTTC

V: TRBV2
J: TRBJ1-1
D: NA
length: 13
CDR3: CASSRQLNTEAFF
DNA: TGTGCCAGCAGCAGACAGCTAAACACTGAAGCTTTCTTT

V: TRBV30
J: TRBJ1-5
D: NA
length: 13
CDR3: CAWSLYSNQPQHF
DNA: TGTGCCTGGAGTTTGTATAGCAATCAGCCCCAGCATTTT

V: TRBV10-1
J: TRBJ2-7
D: NA
length: 16
CDR3: CANTDARQTFTYEQYF
DNA: TGCGCCAACACAGACGCGAGACAAACTTTTACCTACGAGCAGTACTTC

V: TRBV28
J: TRBJ1-3
D: NA
length: 14
CDR3: CASSFWAAGNTIYF
DNA: TGTGCCAGCAGTTTCTGGGCAGCAGGAAACACCATATATTTT

V: TRBV28
J: TRBJ2-5
D: NA
length: 14
CDR3: CASSLGRNQETQYF
DNA: TGTGCCAGCAGTTTGGGGCGGAACCAAGAGACCCAGTACTTC

V: TRBV6-6
J: TRBJ1-2
D: NA
length: 13
CDR3: CASSEDTSYGYTF
DNA: TGTGCCAGCAGCGAAGACACGAGCTATGGCTACACCTTC